Presented here are 5 T cell receptor beta chains from one specimen sequenced in a study of T cells in Graves' hyperthyroidism and ophthalmopathy. TCR beta CDR3 sequences were amplified from RNA transcripts. Primed by the HTBI set, a first-round RT-PCR was run on the TCR CDR3. One entry per CDR3 protein, called by TCRdb with MiXCR from the multiplex PCR reads. The sample has fewer than 350,000 distinct CDR3 sequences, roughly 18% seen once. The sample comprised blood. These receptors originate from a woman aged 45-59 years with Graves' hyperthyroidism.

This clonotype is a singleton in its sample. This could be a read error, since a much larger clone is one nucleotide away. The CDR3 reads CVSRAQGLITDTQYF. CDR3 nucleotide sequence: TGTGTCAGCAGAGCACAGGGGCTAATCACAGATACGCAGTATTTT. The chain carries TRBV12-3 or TRBV12-4 and TRBJ2-3; the match to TRBD1 covers 7 bases. This CDR3 comprises 15 residues.

J is TRBJ2-1 and V is TRBV20-1, with TRBD1 matching over 7 bases. The CDR3 runs 14 residues. CDR1 is DFQATT, CDR2 SNEGSKA, per germline (reference sequence). The V gene end was trimmed by 0 bases and the J gene end by 5 bases; junction bases not matched to a gene: 4. This CDR3 reads CSARDRTGDNEQFF. The CDR3 nucleotides are TGCAGTGCTAGAGATAGAACAGGGGACAATGAGCAGTTCTTC.

This clonotype has a count of ten or more. Written as DNA, the CDR3 is TGTGCCAGCAGAAACACAGGGCGGGGGGGCGTAGAAGATACGCAGTATTTT. Residues: CASRNTGRGGVEDTQYF. The chain combines TRBV11-2 with TRBJ2-3, with 9 bases aligning to TRBD2. The germline gives CDR1 SGHAT, CDR2 FQNNGV. The length of the CDR3 is 17 residues. V lost 6 bases, J lost 5 bases, and 15 bases stayed unmatched.

The V gene is TRBV6-6, the J gene TRBJ2-2, with 11 positions matching TRBD2. There are 16 residues in the CDR3. The junction had 5 bases not matched to a gene; V was cut back by 2 bases and J by 6 bases. Germline CDR1 reads MNHNY; CDR2 reads SVGAGI (reference sequence). The CDR3 DNA reads TGTGCCAGCAGTTACCAGACTAGCGGGAAGGCCGGGGAGCTGTTTTTT. Amino acids: CASSYQTSGKAGELFF.

This clonotype was counted ten times or more. This chain connects TRBV3-1 to TRBJ2-7; 14 positions agree with TRBD2. Germline V CDR1 and CDR2: LGHDT, YNNKEL (reference sequence). The CDR3 is 17 residues long. After removal of 4 bases from V and 2 bases from J, the junction contained 7 bases not matched to a gene. The CDR3 reads CASSLGTSGSGTYEQYF. The CDR3 DNA reads TGTGCCAGCAGCCTCGGGACTAGCGGGAGCGGAACCTACGAGCAGTACTTC.